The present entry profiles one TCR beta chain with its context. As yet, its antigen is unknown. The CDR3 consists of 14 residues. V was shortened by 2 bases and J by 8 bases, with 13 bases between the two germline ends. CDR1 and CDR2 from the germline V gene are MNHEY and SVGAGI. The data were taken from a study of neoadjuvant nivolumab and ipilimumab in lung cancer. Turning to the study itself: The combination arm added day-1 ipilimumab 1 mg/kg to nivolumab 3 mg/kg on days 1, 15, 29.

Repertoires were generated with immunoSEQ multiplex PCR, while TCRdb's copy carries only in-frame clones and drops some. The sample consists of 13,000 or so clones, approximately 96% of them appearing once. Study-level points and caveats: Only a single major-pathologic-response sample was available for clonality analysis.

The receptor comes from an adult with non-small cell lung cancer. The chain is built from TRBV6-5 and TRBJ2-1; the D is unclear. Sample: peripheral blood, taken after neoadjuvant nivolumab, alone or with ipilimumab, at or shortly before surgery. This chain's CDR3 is CASSYRIEGYEQFF. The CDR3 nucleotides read TGTGCCAGCAGTTACCGGATTGAAGGCTATGAGCAGTTCTTC.